Shown below are 12 T cell receptor beta chains from a single sample sequenced in a study of T-cell reconstitution after alpha-beta-depleted transplantation in children. The study's findings and limits: After one year, T-cell counts and TCRbeta diversity mostly came from new T cells.

No antigen has been identified for these receptors. Molecular barcoding with unique molecular identifiers was used for the TCRbeta library. TCRdb processed the PCR reads anew with MiXCR; each CDR3 protein has one entry. The data hold approximately 300,000 distinct CDR3 sequences, with 6.5% to 9% observed a single time. The sequences come from peripheral blood, collected 360 days after TCRalphabeta/CD19-depleted stem cell transplant. These receptor sequences come from a female patient between 2 and 15 years old who had a stem cell transplant for Fanconi anemia, so the T cells may come from the graft donor.

This clonotype was seen repeatedly, ten times or more. V and J are TRBV5-1 and TRBJ2-3; no reliable D call. The CDR3 loop spans 14 amino acids. Trimming cost V 8 bases and J 1 base, with 14 bases left between them. In germline, CDR1 is SGHRS, CDR2 YFSETQ. Here the CDR3 reads CASTVRDGTDTQYF. For the CDR3, the DNA is TGCGCCAGTACGGTCCGTGACGGCACAGATACGCAGTATTTT.

The rearrangement links TRBV7-9 to TRBJ2-3; D gene uncertain. The length of the CDR3 is 13 residues. CDR1 and CDR2 from the germline V gene are SEHNR and FQNEAQ (reference sequence). Deletions cut 8 bases from V and 4 bases from J, with 13 bases between. The CDR3 sequence: CASGPESPDTQYF. CDR3 in DNA: TGTGCCAGCGGTCCGGAGAGCCCAGATACGCAGTATTTT.

This clonotype was seen repeatedly, ten times or more. This chain joins TRBV12-3 or TRBV12-4 and TRBJ2-7, with D tentatively TRBD1 (5 bases). The CDR3 has 16 residues. The V gene lost 6 bases and the J gene lost 0 bases, with 18 bases spanning the gap. The CDR3 nucleotides read TGTGCCAGCAGCCCTGTCCTATGGGGCCCCTCCTACGAGCAGTACTTC. It specifies CASSPVLWGPSYEQYF.

This clonotype was seen repeatedly, ten times or more. The chain uses TRBV5-1 and TRBJ1-4, with D hard to call. Trimming left V 2 bases short and J 9 bases short, with 11 bases between. Germline V gives CDR1 SGHRS, CDR2 YFSETQ. This CDR3 has 13 amino acids. CDR3 coding DNA: TGCGCCAGCAGCTTTGACACAGTCCAAAAACTGTTTTTT. Translating it yields CASSFDTVQKLFF.

In its sample, this clonotype was seen a few times. V usage is TRBV7-9 and J usage is TRBJ2-1, with D perhaps TRBD1 (6 bases). Trimming cost V 6 bases and J 0 bases, with 9 bases left between them. The CDR3 is made up of 14 amino acids. Germline CDR1 SEHNR, CDR2 FQNEAQ (reference sequence). The CDR3 DNA is TGTGCCAGCAGAGTAGGGGGCTCCTACAATGAGCAGTTCTTC. Its protein is CASRVGGSYNEQFF.

In this sample, this clonotype turned up many times. The V and J genes are TRBV12-3 or TRBV12-4 and TRBJ2-5, with 11 bases aligning to TRBD2. The CDR3 runs to 17 residues. With V trimmed by 10 bases and J by 5 bases, 18 bases remained unmatched. CDR3 residues: CATRRSGLADFGETQYF. In nucleotides, the CDR3 is TGTGCCACTCGTCGGTCGGGACTAGCGGATTTCGGGGAGACCCAGTACTTC.

This clonotype has more than one count but fewer than ten. The J gene is TRBJ1-2, the V gene TRBV20-1, with 10 bases lining up with TRBD1. Germline lookup yields CDR1 DFQATT and CDR2 SNEGSKA (reference sequence). The CDR3 loop spans 14 amino acids. V trimming: 1 base; J trimming: 8 bases; junction bases outside the gene matches: 7. The CDR3 sequence is CSARAPGTGDGYTF. The DNA of the CDR3 is TGCAGTGCTAGAGCCCCCGGGACAGGGGACGGCTACACCTTC.

The chain has TRBV9 and TRBJ2-4, with 7 bases matching TRBD1. This CDR3 has 13 residues. CDR1 and CDR2 from the germline V gene are SGDLS and YYNGEE. Trimming removed 0 bases from V and 15 bases from J; junction bases left unmatched: 9. This chain's CDR3 is CASSVGWDSPLYF. CDR3 nucleotide sequence: TGTGCCAGCAGCGTAGGTTGGGACAGCCCACTGTACTTC. The variable domain in full, completed from reference TRBV9 and TRBJ2-4, reads DSGVTQTPKHLITATGQRVTLRCSPRSGDLSVYWYQQSLDQGLQFLIQYYNGEERAKGNILERFSAQQFPDLHSELNLSSLELGDSALYFCASSVGWDSPLYFGAGTRLSVL.

The chain recombines TRBV11-2 with TRBJ1-1; tentative D call: TRBD1 (6 bases). The V and J ends lost 5 bases and 4 bases respectively, with 20 bases between them. Germline V CDR1 and CDR2: SGHAT, FQNNGV. The CDR3 extends over 16 amino acids. CDR3 amino acids: CASSLRPTGRITEAFF. CDR3 in DNA: TGTGCCAGCAGCCTTAGACCTACAGGGAGAATCACTGAAGCTTTCTTT.

In this sample, this clonotype turned up many times. The genes are TRBV7-9 and TRBJ1-5, with TRBD1 matching 10 bases. The germline CDR1 and CDR2 sequences are SEHNR and FQNEAQ (reference sequence). The length of the CDR3 is 16 residues. J gave up 4 bases and V 4 bases, and 7 bases lay outside the gene matches. The CDR3 here is CASSSRDRGQNQPQHF. The CDR3 bases are TGTGCCAGCAGCTCCCGGGACAGGGGACAGAATCAGCCCCAGCATTTT.

In its sample, this clonotype was seen a few times. The chain links TRBV4-2 to TRBJ1-1; tentatively, D is TRBD1 (6 bases). CDR3 length: 14 amino acids. V gave up 2 bases and J gave up 6 bases, with 13 bases separating them. Germline values: CDR1 LGHNA, CDR2 YNFKEQ. The CDR3 is CASSQLNRAAEAFF. As DNA, the CDR3 is TGTGCCAGCAGCCAATTGAACAGGGCGGCTGAAGCTTTCTTT.

Remarks on this clonotype: A read error is possible here, since a much larger clone lies one base away. This chain joins TRBV12-3 or TRBV12-4 and TRBJ1-2; unclear D gene. The CDR3 covers 12 residues. Trimming stripped 1 base from V and 6 bases from J, with 6 bases between. The CDR3 bases are TGTGCCAGCAGTTTAGGGTTTCATGGCTACACCTTC. Translated: CASSLGFHGYTF.